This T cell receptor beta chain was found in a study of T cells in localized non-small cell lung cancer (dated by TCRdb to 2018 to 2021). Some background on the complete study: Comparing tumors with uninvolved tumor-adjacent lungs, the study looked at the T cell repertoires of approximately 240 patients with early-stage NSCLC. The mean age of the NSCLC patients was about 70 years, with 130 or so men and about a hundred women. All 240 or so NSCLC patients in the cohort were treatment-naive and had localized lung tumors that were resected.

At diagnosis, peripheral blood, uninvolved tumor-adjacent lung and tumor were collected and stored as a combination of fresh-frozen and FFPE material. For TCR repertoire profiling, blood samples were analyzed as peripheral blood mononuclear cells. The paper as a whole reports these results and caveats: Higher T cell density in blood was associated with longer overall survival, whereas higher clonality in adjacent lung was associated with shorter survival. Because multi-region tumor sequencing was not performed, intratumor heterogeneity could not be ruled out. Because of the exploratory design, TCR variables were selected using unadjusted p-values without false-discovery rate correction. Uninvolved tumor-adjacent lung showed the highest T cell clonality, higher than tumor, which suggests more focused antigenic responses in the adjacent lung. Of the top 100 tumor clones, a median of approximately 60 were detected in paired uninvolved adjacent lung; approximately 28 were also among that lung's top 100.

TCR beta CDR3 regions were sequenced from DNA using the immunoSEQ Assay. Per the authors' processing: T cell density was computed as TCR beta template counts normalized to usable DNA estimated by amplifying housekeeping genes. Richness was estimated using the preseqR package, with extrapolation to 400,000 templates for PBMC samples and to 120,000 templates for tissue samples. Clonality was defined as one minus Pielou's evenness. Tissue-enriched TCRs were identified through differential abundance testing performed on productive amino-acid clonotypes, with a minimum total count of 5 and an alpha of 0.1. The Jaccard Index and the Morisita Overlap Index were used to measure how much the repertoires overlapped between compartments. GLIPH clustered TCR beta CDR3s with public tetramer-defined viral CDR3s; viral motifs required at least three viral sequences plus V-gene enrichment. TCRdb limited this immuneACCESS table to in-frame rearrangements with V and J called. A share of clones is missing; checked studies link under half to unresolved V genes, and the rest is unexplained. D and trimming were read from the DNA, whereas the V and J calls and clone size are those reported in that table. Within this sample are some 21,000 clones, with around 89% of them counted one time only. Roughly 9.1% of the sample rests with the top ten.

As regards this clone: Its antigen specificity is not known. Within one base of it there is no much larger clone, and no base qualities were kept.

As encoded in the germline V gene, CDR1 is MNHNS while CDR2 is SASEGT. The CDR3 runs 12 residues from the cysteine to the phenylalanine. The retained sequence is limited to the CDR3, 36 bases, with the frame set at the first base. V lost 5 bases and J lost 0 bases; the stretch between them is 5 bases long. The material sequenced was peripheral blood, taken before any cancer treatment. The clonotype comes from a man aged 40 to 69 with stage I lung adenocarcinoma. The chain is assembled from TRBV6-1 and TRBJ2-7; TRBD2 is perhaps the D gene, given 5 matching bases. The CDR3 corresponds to CASSRGSYEQYF. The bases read TGTGCCAGCAGTCGGGGCTCCTACGAGCAGTACTTC.